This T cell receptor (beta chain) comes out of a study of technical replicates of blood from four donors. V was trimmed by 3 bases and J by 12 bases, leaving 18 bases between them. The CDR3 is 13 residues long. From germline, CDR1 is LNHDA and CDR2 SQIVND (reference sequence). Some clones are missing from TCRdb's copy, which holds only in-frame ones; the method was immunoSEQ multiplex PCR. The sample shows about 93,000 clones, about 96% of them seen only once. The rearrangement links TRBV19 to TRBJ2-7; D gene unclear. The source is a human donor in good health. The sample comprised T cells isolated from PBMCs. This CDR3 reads CASSICTLRMSYF. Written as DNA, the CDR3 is TGTGCCAGTAGTATTTGTACTTTGAGGATGTCGTACTTC.